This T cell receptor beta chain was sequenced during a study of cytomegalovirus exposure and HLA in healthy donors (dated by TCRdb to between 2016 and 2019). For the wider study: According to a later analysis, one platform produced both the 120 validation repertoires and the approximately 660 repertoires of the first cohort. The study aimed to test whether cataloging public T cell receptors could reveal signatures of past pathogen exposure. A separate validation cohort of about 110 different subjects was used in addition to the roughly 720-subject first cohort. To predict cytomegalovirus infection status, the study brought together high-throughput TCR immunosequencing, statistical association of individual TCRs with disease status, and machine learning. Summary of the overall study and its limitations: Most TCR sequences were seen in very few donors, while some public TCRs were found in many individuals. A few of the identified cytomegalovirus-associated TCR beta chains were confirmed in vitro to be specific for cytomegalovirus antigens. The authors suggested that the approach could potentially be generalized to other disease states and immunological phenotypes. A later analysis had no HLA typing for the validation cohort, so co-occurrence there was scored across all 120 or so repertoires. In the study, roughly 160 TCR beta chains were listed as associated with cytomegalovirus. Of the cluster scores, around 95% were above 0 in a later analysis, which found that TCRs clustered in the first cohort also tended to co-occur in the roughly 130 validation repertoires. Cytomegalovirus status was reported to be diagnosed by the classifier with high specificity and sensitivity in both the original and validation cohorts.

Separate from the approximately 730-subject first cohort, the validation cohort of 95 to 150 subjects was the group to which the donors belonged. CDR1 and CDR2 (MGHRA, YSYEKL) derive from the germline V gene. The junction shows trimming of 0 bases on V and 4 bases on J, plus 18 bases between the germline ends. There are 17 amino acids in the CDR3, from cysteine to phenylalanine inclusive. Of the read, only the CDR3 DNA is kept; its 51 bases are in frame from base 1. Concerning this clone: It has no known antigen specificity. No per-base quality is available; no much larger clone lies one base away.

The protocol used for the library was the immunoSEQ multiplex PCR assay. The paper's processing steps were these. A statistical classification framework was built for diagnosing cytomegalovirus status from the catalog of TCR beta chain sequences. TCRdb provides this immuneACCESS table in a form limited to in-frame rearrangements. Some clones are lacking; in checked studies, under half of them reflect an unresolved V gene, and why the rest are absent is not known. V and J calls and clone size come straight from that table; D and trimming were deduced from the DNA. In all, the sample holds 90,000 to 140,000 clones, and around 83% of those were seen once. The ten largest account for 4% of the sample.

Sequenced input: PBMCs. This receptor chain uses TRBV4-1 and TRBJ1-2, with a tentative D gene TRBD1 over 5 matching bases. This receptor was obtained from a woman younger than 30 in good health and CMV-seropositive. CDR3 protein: CASSQDLGRGRGYGYTF. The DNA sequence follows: TGCGCCAGCAGCCAAGATCTGGGGCGGGGTAGGGGCTATGGCTACACCTTC.